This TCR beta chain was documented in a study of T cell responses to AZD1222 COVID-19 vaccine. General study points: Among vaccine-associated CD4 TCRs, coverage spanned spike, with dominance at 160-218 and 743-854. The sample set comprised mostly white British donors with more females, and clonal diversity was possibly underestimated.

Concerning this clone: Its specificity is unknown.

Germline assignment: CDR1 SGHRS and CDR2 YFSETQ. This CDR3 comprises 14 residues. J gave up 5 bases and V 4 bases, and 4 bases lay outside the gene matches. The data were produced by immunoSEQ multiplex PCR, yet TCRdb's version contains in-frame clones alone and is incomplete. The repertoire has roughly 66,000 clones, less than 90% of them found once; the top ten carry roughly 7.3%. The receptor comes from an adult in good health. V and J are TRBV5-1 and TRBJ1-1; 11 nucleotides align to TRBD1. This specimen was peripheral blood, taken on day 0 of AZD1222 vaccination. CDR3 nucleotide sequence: TGCGCCAGCAGCGTGGACAGGGGGCAAACTGAAGCTTTCTTT. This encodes CASSVDRGQTEAFF.